The clone carrying this T cell receptor (beta chain) occurred a few times. Its antigen remains unknown. The data were obtained in a study of blood T cells in healthy people across ages. A sample-barcoded 5' primer and a J-beta primer mix were used in a second PCR of roughly 6 to 11 cycles. Every sample returned 2.5 million or more CDR3-containing paired-end reads. TCRdb re-called the 5' RACE reads with MiXCR, one entry per CDR3 protein. The sample includes approximately 1.5 million distinct CDR3 sequences, 34% of them seen just once. The study's findings and limits: Per million T cells, the diversity of TCR beta decreased roughly linearly as age advanced.

Between the trimmed V and J ends, which lost 4 bases and 4 bases, there was a span of 11 bases. This CDR3 is 13 amino acids long. The V gene's germline CDR1 is SGHRS and CDR2 YFSETQ. V usage is TRBV5-1 and J usage is TRBJ2-5; D is perhaps TRBD1 (6 bases). The sample was blood. This clonotype was obtained from a woman in her 30s in good health. As DNA, the CDR3 is TGCGCCAGCAGCCCCGAAGGGGGAGAGACCCAGTACTTC. This codes for CASSPEGGETQYF. The full variable domain, with the rest looked up from reference TRBV5-1 and TRBJ2-5, is KAGVTQTPRYLIKTRGQQVTLSCSPISGHRSVSWYQQTPGQGLQFLFEYFSETQRNKGNFPGRFSGRQFSNSRSEMNVSTLELGDSALYLCASSPEGGETQYFGPGTRLLVL.